Below, 12 T cell receptor beta chains from the same sample are listed, as sequenced in a study of regulatory T cells in long-lasting Graves disease. The time point denotes: persistent/refractory GD, antithyroid drugs over 5 years with positive TRAb. RNA from PBMCs was the source of the TCR library. TCR beta libraries were built with iRepertoire HTBI primers and Arm-PCR of CDR3 regions. TCRdb reprocessed the multiplex PCR reads via MiXCR and lists one record per CDR3 protein. The sample lists around 460,000 distinct CDR3 sequences; about 22% were seen once. The source was peripheral blood mononuclear cells (PBMCs), collected when the disease was refractory, from a patient treated with antithyroid drugs. These receptors were obtained from a female donor with Graves disease.

The CDR3 here is CATSSNRGSYEQYF. CDR3 sequence (DNA): TGTGCCACCAGCAGCAACCGGGGCTCCTACGAGCAGTACTTC. The chain combines TRBV15 with TRBJ2-7, with D possibly being TRBD2 (5 bases). The CDR3 covers 14 residues. The germline V gene encodes CDR1 LNHNV and CDR2 YYDKDF (reference sequence). V lost 3 bases and J 0 bases, leaving 9 bases between the germline ends.

V is TRBV5-1 and J is TRBJ2-6, with D perhaps matching TRBD1 (5 bases). Trimming cost V 3 bases and J 2 bases, with 12 bases left between them. Germline CDR1 and CDR2: SGHRS and YFSETQ. CDR3 length equals 16 residues. The CDR3: CASSSGRQPGANVLTF. The CDR3 bases are TGCGCCAGCAGCTCCGGACGACAGCCTGGGGCCAACGTCCTGACTTTC.

Remarks on this clonotype: A read error is possible here, since a much larger clone lies one base away. The chain joins TRBV27 to TRBJ2-4; no clear D gene. Germline loops: CDR1 MNHEY, CDR2 SMNVEV (reference sequence). The CDR3 is 17 residues long. The chain's CDR3 is CASSLDLKTAAKNIRYF. CDR3 DNA sequence: TGTGCCAGCAGTCTCGACTTAAAAACGGCGGCCAAAAACATTCGGTACTTC.

This clonotype appeared many times. The rearrangement uses TRBV7-2 and TRBJ1-3; D ambiguous. The CDR3 is 15 amino acids. Germline CDR1 reads SGHTA; CDR2 reads FQGNSA. Trimming removed 1 base from V and 0 bases from J, with 7 bases in between. The CDR3 spells CASSLDPSSGNTIYF. Written as DNA, the CDR3 is TGTGCCAGCAGCTTAGACCCCAGCTCTGGAAACACCATATATTTT.

The V and J genes are TRBV7-6 and TRBJ1-5, with TRBD1 identical over 8 bases. J lost 0 bases, V lost 7 bases, and 11 bases had no gene match. The germline V gene encodes CDR1 SGHVS and CDR2 FNYEAQ. This CDR3 is 17 amino acids long. The CDR3 bases are TGTGCCAGCAACCCGACAGGGGACGGTTATAGCAATCAGCCCCAGCATTTT. Its translation is CASNPTGDGYSNQPQHF.

This clonotype was counted only a few times. The chain carries TRBV20-1 and TRBJ1-2; 10 nucleotides align to TRBD1. V shed 3 bases, J shed 8 bases, and the junction held 15 bases outside the gene matches. Germline V gives CDR1 DFQATT, CDR2 SNEGSKA (reference sequence). The CDR3 totals 16 residues. The CDR3 sequence: CSASDRGQIGLNGYTF. In DNA, the CDR3 is TGCAGTGCTAGCGACAGGGGGCAAATCGGTCTTAACGGCTACACCTTC.

The chain couples TRBV7-9 to TRBJ2-7; no firm D call. Germline CDR1 and CDR2: SEHNR and FQNEAQ (reference sequence). Trimming stripped 5 bases from V and 0 bases from J, with 11 bases between. CDR3 length: 14 amino acids. The CDR3 here is CASSMPRVSYEQYF. For the CDR3, the DNA is TGTGCCAGCAGCATGCCCCGGGTCTCCTACGAGCAGTACTTC.

This clonotype occurred many times. The gene calls are TRBV6-1 and TRBJ2-7, with a weak D call TRBD1 (5 bases). Trimming pared 7 bases from V and 4 bases from J, leaving 8 bases between. The CDR3 sequence is 11 residues long. Germline V gene data show CDR1 as MNHNS and CDR2 as SASEGT. The CDR3 protein is CASKQGYEQYF. The CDR3, as DNA: TGTGCCAGCAAGCAGGGATACGAGCAGTACTTC.

This chain uses TRBV19 with TRBJ2-6; D assignment may be TRBD1 or TRBD2 (5 bases each). CDR1 is LNHDA, CDR2 SQIVND, per germline (reference sequence). Trimming took off 1 base at V and 5 bases at J, with 12 bases between the two ends. CDR3 length equals 16 residues. CDR3 in amino acids: CASSIGGDRRANVLTF. In DNA, the CDR3 is TGTGCCAGTAGTATAGGAGGGGACCGTCGGGCCAACGTCCTGACTTTC.

This clonotype was found many times. The chain combines TRBV28 with TRBJ1-3; a weak D match, TRBD1 (5 bases). The CDR3 is made up of 16 amino acids. The ends were cut back, 6 bases at V and 1 base at J, with 16 bases in the middle. Germline assignment: CDR1 MDHEN and CDR2 SYDVKM. CDR3 coding DNA: TGTGCCAGCAGAACGTCCGGGACCGATTCTGGAAACACCATATATTTT. Its protein product is CASRTSGTDSGNTIYF.

The chain uses TRBV20-1 and TRBJ1-5; 7 bases fit TRBD1. Trimming at V came to 5 bases and at J to 5 bases, leaving 6 bases not matched to a gene. The CDR3 sequence is 13 residues long. Per the germline V gene, CDR1 is DFQATT and CDR2 is SNEGSKA (reference sequence). The CDR3 sequence: CSAYRGGDQPQHF. The CDR3 nucleotides read TGCAGTGCTTACAGGGGTGGGGATCAGCCCCAGCATTTT.

This clonotype was counted ten times or more. The chain has TRBV12-3 or TRBV12-4 and TRBJ1-5; weak D call: TRBD1 (6 bases). The CDR3 spans 15 residues. Trimming left V 5 bases short and J 6 bases short, with 17 bases between. The CDR3 region is CASSPQSTGGQPQHF. CDR3 bases: TGTGCCAGCAGTCCCCAATCGACAGGAGGTCAGCCCCAGCATTTT.